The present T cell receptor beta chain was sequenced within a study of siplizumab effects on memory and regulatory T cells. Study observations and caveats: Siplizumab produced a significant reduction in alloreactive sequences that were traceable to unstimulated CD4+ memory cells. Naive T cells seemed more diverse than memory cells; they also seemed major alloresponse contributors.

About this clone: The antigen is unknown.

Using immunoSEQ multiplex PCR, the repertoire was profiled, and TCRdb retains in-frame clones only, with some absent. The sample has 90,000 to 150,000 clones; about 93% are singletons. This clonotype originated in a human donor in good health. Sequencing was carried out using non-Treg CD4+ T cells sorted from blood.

CDR3 residues: CASSIQGGYTF. The CDR3, as DNA: TGTGCCAGTAGTATTCAGGGCGGCTACACCTTC. The chain is built from TRBV19 and TRBJ1-2, with D perhaps TRBD1 (5 bases). There are 11 residues in the CDR3. Trimming took off 3 bases at V and 8 bases at J, with 7 bases between the two ends. Germline lookup yields CDR1 LNHDA and CDR2 SQIVND (reference sequence).